This T cell receptor (beta chain) was sequenced for a study of Tregs in tolerant kidney transplant recipients (dated by TCRdb to the late 2010s). About the full investigation: The study used TCRbeta sequencing to identify donor-specific regulatory T cells before combined kidney and bone marrow transplantation, then tracked those cells after transplant. In a few healthy controls, several methods of expanding Tregs specific for an allogeneic donor were compared by TCRbeta repertoire sequencing. General study outcomes and caveats: Biological reproducibility was not directly assessed, although technical replication error appeared to be minimal. Because the study included only a small number of patients, the results must be confirmed in larger populations and under other immunosuppression protocols. Expanding Tregs with activated donor B cells appeared to identify the most biologically relevant and donor-specific TCRbeta repertoire.

With regard to this clone: The antigen it binds to is not known. One base away there is no much larger clone; base qualities are not given.

Thawed PBMCs were FACS-sorted into unstimulated Tregs (CD4+CD25+CD127-), CD4+ non-Tregs (CD4+CD25-), CD4 cells and CD8 cells. Healthy control blood came either as purchased buffy coats or from healthy volunteers. Healthy control blood was processed to PBMCs with a Ficoll density gradient and then cryopreserved, whereas patient PBMCs were collected both before and after transplant. For TCRbeta CDR3 sequencing, genomic DNA was extracted from sorted cells using the QIAGEN DNeasy Blood and Tissue Kit. High-throughput TCRbeta CDR3 sequencing was carried out commercially through immunoSEQ, with PCR amplification with bias correction and internal controls included. As for the original processing: Unique productive TCRbeta sequences were defined by CDR3 nucleotide sequence where primers matched, otherwise by CDR3 amino acid sequence with Vbeta and Jbeta genes. As a correction for sorting error, sequences shared between sorted populations at a frequency ratio of 2:1 or less were discarded, and the remaining shared sequences were assigned to the higher population. A sequence counted as donor-reactive if, in CFSE-low cells, the sequence had a frequency of at least 0.01% and was expanded at least 5-fold compared with unstimulated cells. Repertoire divergence was quantified by Jensen-Shannon divergence calculated from the top 100 TCRbeta sequences ranked by frequency. When a sample had multiple sequencing runs, each run was corrected for sorting error separately and the runs were then pooled. TCRdb took over this immuneACCESS table, retaining in-frame rearrangements with V and J assigned. Such tables are incomplete; in checked studies, under half of the missing clones stem from an unresolved V gene, and the remainder is unexplained. D and trimming come from the DNA, and the V and J calls and clone size come from that table. This sample gives 85,000 to 90,000 clones in total; around 94% of them show up just once. The ten largest clones add up to over 4% of the sample.

The TCR sequence derives from a human donor in good health. The sequenced material came from CD8+ T cells from blood.

In nucleotides, the sequence is TGTGCCAGCAGACAAGGGGGGGTCACTGAAGCTTTCTTT. Protein translation: CASRQGGVTEAFF. The V and J genes are TRBV7-9 and TRBJ1-1; the D gene is possibly TRBD1, with 6 bases matching. The germline ends are 12 bases apart after V is trimmed by 6 bases and J by 4 bases. Taken from cysteine to phenylalanine, the CDR3 has 13 residues. The kept DNA is CDR3 alone, 39 bases in frame from the first base. The CDR1 and CDR2 encoded by the germline V gene (reference sequence) are SEHNR and FQNEAQ.